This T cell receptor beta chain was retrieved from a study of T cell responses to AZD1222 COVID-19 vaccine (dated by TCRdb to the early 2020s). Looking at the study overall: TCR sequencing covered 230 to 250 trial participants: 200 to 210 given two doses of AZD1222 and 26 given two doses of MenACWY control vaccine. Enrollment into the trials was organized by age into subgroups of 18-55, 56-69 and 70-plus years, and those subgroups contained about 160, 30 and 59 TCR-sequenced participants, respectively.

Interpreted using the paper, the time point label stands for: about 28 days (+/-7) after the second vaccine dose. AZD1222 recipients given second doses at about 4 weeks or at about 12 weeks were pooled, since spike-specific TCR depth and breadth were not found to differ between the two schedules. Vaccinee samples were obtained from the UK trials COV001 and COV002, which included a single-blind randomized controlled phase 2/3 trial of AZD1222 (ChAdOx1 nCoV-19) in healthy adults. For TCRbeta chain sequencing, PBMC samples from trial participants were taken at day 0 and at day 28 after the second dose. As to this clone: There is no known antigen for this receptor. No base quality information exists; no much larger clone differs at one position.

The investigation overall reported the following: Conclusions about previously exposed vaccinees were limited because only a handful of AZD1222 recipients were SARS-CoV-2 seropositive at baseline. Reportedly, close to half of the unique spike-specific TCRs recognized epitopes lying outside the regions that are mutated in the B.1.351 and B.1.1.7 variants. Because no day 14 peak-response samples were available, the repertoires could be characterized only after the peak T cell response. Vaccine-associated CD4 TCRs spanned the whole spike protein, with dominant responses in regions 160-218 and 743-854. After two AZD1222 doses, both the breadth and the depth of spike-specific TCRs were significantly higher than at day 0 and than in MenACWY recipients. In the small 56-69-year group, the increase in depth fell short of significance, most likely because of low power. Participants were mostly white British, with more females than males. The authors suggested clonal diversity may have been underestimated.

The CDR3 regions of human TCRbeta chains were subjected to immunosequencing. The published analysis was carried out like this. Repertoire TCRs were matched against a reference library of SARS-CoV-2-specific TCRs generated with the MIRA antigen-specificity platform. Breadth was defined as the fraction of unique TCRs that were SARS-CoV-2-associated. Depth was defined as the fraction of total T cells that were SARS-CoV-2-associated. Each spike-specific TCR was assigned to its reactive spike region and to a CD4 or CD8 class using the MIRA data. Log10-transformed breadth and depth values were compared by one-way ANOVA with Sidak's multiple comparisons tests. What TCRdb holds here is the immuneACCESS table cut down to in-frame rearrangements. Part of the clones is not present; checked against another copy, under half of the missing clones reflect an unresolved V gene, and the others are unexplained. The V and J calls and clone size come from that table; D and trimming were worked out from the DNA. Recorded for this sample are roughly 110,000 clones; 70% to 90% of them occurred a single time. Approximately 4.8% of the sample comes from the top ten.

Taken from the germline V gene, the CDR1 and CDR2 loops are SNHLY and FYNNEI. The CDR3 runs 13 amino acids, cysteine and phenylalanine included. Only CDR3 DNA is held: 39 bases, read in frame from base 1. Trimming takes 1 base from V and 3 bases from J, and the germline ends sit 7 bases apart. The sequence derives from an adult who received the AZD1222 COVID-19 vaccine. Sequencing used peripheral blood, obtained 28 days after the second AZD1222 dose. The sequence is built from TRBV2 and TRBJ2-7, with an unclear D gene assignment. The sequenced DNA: TGTGCCAGCAGTGAAGACTCCTACTACGAGCAGTACTTC. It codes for CASSEDSYYEQYF.